This T cell receptor (beta chain) was recovered during a study of CD8+ T cells in alopecia areata. This clone was counted only a few times. Described treatment: oral pan-JAK inhibitor, 5-10 mg twice daily. Alopecia areata patients had lesional scalp punch biopsies and peripheral blood taken from them. This CDR3 comprises 10 residues. From germline, CDR1 is SNHLY and CDR2 FYNNEI. V was cut by 2 bases and J by 8 bases, with 1 base left in between. Sequencing templates came from extracted RNA that was reverse transcribed into cDNA. Clones were sequenced by immunoSEQ multiplex PCR, and TCRdb holds only the in-frame ones, with some missing. Of about 280,000 clones listed, roughly 64% were seen once; the top ten hold around 1.8%.

This sequence was found in a human donor with alopecia areata. Material: CD4+ T cells sorted from blood, obtained at week 24, from a patient treated with tofacitinib. The chain has TRBV2 and TRBJ2-1; D gene unclear. The CDR3 reads CASSEYEQFF. DNA of the CDR3: TGTGCCAGCAGTGAATATGAGCAGTTCTTC.